This TCR beta chain was retrieved from a study of CD8+CD57+ T cells in acquired aplastic anemia. This clonotype was counted only a few times. The template used for profiling TCR beta VDJ and CDR3 was genomic DNA. TCRdb reprocessed the reads via MiXCR and lists one record per CDR3 protein. The sample holds more than 150,000 distinct CDR3 sequences, almost 50% seen once. This CDR3 has 18 residues. Looked up from germline, CDR1 is SGHTS and CDR2 is YDEGEE. J was trimmed by 0 bases and V by 2 bases; bases with no gene match: 9. An expansion of CD8+CD57+ cells by flow cytometry had been shown in patients chosen for sequencing.

The receptor was isolated from a human donor with aplastic anemia. Sequences were obtained from sorted CD4+, CD8+, or CD8+CD57+ T cells (not recorded which) from PBMCs. The chain carries TRBV5-8 and TRBJ1-5; 9 bases fit TRBD1. The chain's CDR3 is CASSFLGTGRISNQPQHF. In DNA, the CDR3 is TGTGCCAGCAGCTTCCTCGGGACAGGGAGGATTAGCAATCAGCCCCAGCATTTT.